The TCR beta chain described here comes from a study of blood T cell repertoires in COVID-19 (dated by TCRdb to 2020 to 2022). Context from the whole study: Collaborator samples came from the United States, Italy and Spain and covered acute and convalescent phases of COVID-19. The prospective study material was composed of cDNA or gDNA derived from T cells, B-cell-depleted T cells, or PBMCs. The dataset comprised deeply sampled blood TCRbeta repertoires from subjects exposed to, actively infected with, or recovered from COVID-19. The repertoires were released in a freely available public database intended as a resource for research on the immune response to SARS-CoV-2. The samples were drawn from two sources: the first 160 participants of the ongoing ImmuneRACE study, and 1,200 or so subjects contributed by 6 global collaborators. Nearly every sample came with metadata listing a de-identified subject ID, COVID-19 status, age in years and sex. Where HLA class I and class II types were available, the types were taken from metadata supplied by the sample provider, not from assay-based typing.

Study-wide conclusions, independent of this receptor: The amount of clinical and demographic metadata varied by source and participant and was provided uncurated.

The immunoSEQ Assay, a bias-controlled multiplex PCR, was used to amplify TCRbeta CDR3 regions from genomic DNA. Under the source paper's analysis protocol: The number of nucleated cells in each sample was estimated from the amplification of reference gene primers within the assay. To quantify the absolute abundance of each unique TCRbeta CDR3 rearrangement, sequence reads were collapsed and filtered. For each sample, productive Simpson clonality was calculated as the square root of Simpson's diversity index over productive rearrangements. The table was pulled from immuneACCESS by TCRdb, which kept in-frame rearrangements only. Such tables lose some clones; where checked, under half of the loss comes from unresolved V genes, and the rest has no known cause. V, J and clone size are those of that table, while D and trimming were read from the DNA. The sample table contains about 110,000 clones; only one count was recorded for less than 75% of them. Around 1.7% of the sample comes from the top ten.

With regard to this clone: This receptor's antigen is unknown. Per-base quality was not reported, and no clone a single base away is much larger than it.

V is trimmed back by 5 bases and J by 6 bases, and the junction contains 6 bases that no gene match accounts for. From cysteine to phenylalanine, the CDR3 is 13 amino acids long. Only the CDR3 part of the read is kept: 39 bases, read in frame from the first base. Collaborating institutions collected whole blood in K2EDTA tubes following their own protocols. For TCRbeta analysis, collaborators shipped samples as frozen whole blood, isolated PBMCs, or DNA extracted from either of those sample types. Sequencing was performed on peripheral blood. The TCR was taken from a woman aged 40-49 years with acute or convalescent COVID-19. The chain was built from TRBV12-3 or TRBV12-4 and TRBJ1-2; 7 of the junction bases match TRBD1. The CDR3 region reads CASSRDSWHGYTF. The DNA is TGTGCCAGCAGTAGGGACAGCTGGCATGGCTACACCTTC.